This TCR beta chain was recovered during a study of radiotherapy plus CTLA-4 blockade in lung cancer. Study overall: Among all patients, roughly 17% showed objective responses, while roughly 30% had disease control.

This CDR3 is built from 13 residues. Trimming took 5 bases from V and 3 from J; bases not matched to a gene: 3. Germline CDR1 and CDR2: WSHSY and SAAADI. Sequencing used immunoSEQ multiplex PCR; TCRdb keeps in-frame clones, though not all of them. The table has more than 95,000 clones, 78% seen once. This receptor was identified in a human donor with non-small cell lung cancer who had a partial response to radiotherapy plus ipilimumab. The material sequenced was peripheral blood, taken from a patient treated with radiotherapy plus ipilimumab. V and J are TRBV10-2 and TRBJ1-1; TRBD1 matches at 7 bases. The CDR3 spells CASSQGEDTEAFF. The CDR3 DNA follows: TGCGCCAGCAGTCAGGGGGAGGACACTGAAGCTTTCTTT.